Shown below are 24 T cell receptor beta chains from a single sample sequenced in a study of cytomegalovirus exposure and HLA in healthy donors (dated by TCRdb to 2015 to 2018). The library was made by the immunoSEQ multiplex PCR assay. The multiplex PCR relied on a mix of 60 forward primers for TCR Vbeta segments and 13 reverse primers for TCR Jbeta segments. TCRdb retrieved this table from immuneACCESS and kept in-frame rearrangements only. Not all clones are present; in checked studies, unresolved V genes account for under half, and no reason is known for the remainder. This sample lists about 130,000 clones; 60% to 85% were detected once. The leading ten clones occupy over 0.9% of the sample. Sequenced input: PBMCs. These receptors were taken from a human donor in good health.

J is TRBJ1-1 and V is TRBV19; TRBD1 might be the D (5 bases). The germline V gene encodes CDR1 LNHDA and CDR2 SQIVND (reference sequence). The CDR3 length is 15 residues. The V gene lost 1 base and the J gene lost 0 bases, with 9 bases spanning the gap. The CDR3 DNA sequence: TGTGCCAGTAGTATAGGCCACAGGTTGAACACTGAAGCTTTCTTT. It translates to CASSIGHRLNTEAFF.

The chain combines TRBV6-5 with TRBJ1-5, with D unclear. With 4 bases removed from V and 5 bases from J, the gap between germline ends came to 9 bases. In germline, CDR1 is MNHEY, CDR2 SVGAGI. The CDR3 totals 13 residues. CDR3 nucleotides: TGTGCCAGCAGTTTGGGAGGGCATCAGCCCCAGCATTTT. This sequence encodes CASSLGGHQPQHF.

The chain joins TRBV6-6 to TRBJ1-1; a weak D match, TRBD1 (5 bases). This CDR3 is built from 15 residues. CDR1 MNHNY and CDR2 SVGAGI come from the germline V gene (reference sequence). The germline V and J ends were trimmed by 7 bases and 3 bases, with 18 bases remaining between them. The CDR3 region is CASITGRGRHTEAFF. DNA of the CDR3: TGTGCCAGCATCACCGGAAGGGGCAGACACACTGAAGCTTTCTTT.

This clone was recorded once. The chain joins TRBV7-6 to TRBJ2-7; 7 positions match TRBD1. The CDR3 covers 14 residues. Germline trimming cut 4 bases from V and 2 bases from J; bases unmatched to any gene: 5. From germline, CDR1 is SGHVS and CDR2 FNYEAQ. The CDR3: CASSSGTEAYEQYF. Written as DNA, the CDR3 is TGTGCCAGCAGCTCTGGGACAGAAGCCTACGAGCAGTACTTC.

V and J are TRBV5-6 and TRBJ2-7; no clear D. V dropped 0 bases and J dropped 2 bases, with 6 bases sitting between them. This CDR3 comprises 13 residues. The germline V gene encodes CDR1 SGHDT and CDR2 YYEEEE. The CDR3: CASSLVAAYEQYF. The CDR3 DNA is TGTGCCAGCAGCTTGGTGGCAGCCTACGAGCAGTACTTC.

This chain connects TRBV6-6 to TRBJ1-2; 9 bases align to TRBD1. The V segment lost 7 bases and the J segment 4 bases; nucleotides outside the gene matches: 7. The CDR3 sequence is 14 residues long. In germline, CDR1 is MNHNY, CDR2 SVGAGI (reference sequence). The CDR3 sequence: CASNTGGASYGYTF. The CDR3 bases are TGTGCCAGCAACACAGGGGGCGCGAGCTATGGCTACACCTTC.

This clone was counted a single time. The gene calls are TRBV11-3 and TRBJ2-1; 13 bases fit TRBD2. CDR1 is SGHNT and CDR2 is YENEEA in the germline V gene. There are 16 residues in the CDR3. V lost 5 bases and J lost 8; bases outside the gene matches: 9. CDR3 region: CASSTGLAGTEDEQFF. The CDR3 nucleotides are TGTGCCAGCAGCACGGGACTAGCGGGGACGGAGGATGAGCAGTTCTTC.

A few counts support this clone. This chain uses TRBV2 with TRBJ1-1; D is perhaps TRBD1 (5 bases). The CDR3 has 16 residues. Germline assignment: CDR1 SNHLY and CDR2 FYNNEI. Deletions cut 7 bases from V and 5 bases from J, with 23 bases between. The CDR3 DNA is TGTGCCAGCACCCCCGCGGACACCTCTCGGGGGACTGAAGCTTTCTTT. The encoded protein is CASTPADTSRGTEAFF.

The chain recombines TRBV21-1 with TRBJ1-2. TRBV21-1 is marked as a pseudogene. The length of the CDR3 is 12 residues. The CDR3, as DNA: TGTGCCAGCAGCAAGGGCCCGGGGGGCTACACCTTC. Translation gives CASSKGPGGYTF.

This clone was recorded a few times. The chain carries TRBV6-6 and TRBJ1-1, with 10 bases matching TRBD1. Germline CDR1 MNHNY, CDR2 SVGAGI (reference sequence). With V trimmed by 0 bases and J by 9 bases, 7 bases remained unmatched. This CDR3 region has 15 residues. The CDR3 protein is CASSYSTTGGAKAFF. Written as DNA, the CDR3 is TGTGCCAGCAGTTACTCAACGACAGGGGGCGCGAAAGCTTTCTTT.

The chain links TRBV9 to TRBJ1-4; 11 nucleotides align to TRBD1. The CDR3 sequence is 15 residues long. The J segment lost 10 bases and the V segment lost 0 bases, leaving 5 bases of the junction unmatched. CDR1 SGDLS and CDR2 YYNGEE come from the germline V gene. CDR3 loop: CASSVEDRGHGKLFF. The CDR3 DNA reads as TGTGCCAGCAGCGTAGAGGACAGGGGGCATGGAAAACTGTTTTTT.

The chain combines TRBV5-1 with TRBJ2-2, with 7 bases that match TRBD2. The CDR3 consists of 14 residues. Germline loops: CDR1 SGHRS, CDR2 YFSETQ. V shed 5 bases and J 3 bases; nucleotides not matched to a gene: 4. The CDR3 DNA sequence: TGCGCCAGCAGACCAGCGGGGTACACCGGGGAGCTGTTTTTT. Translation gives CASRPAGYTGELFF. Using reference TRBV5-1 and TRBJ2-2 for the parts outside the CDR3, the full variable domain is KAGVTQTPRYLIKTRGQQVTLSCSPISGHRSVSWYQQTPGQGLQFLFEYFSETQRNKGNFPGRFSGRQFSNSRSEMNVSTLELGDSALYLCASRPAGYTGELFFGEGSRLTVL.

V gene TRBV28 combines with J gene TRBJ2-7; 8 bases agree with TRBD1. The V gene end was trimmed by 4 bases and the J gene end by 2 bases; junction bases not matched to a gene: 13. This CDR3 contains 17 residues. Germline-derived CDR1 and CDR2 are MDHEN and SYDVKM. For the CDR3, the DNA is TGTGCCAGCAGTTCATTGCGCAGCGACAGGGGAGCCTACGAGCAGTACTTC. The encoded protein is CASSSLRSDRGAYEQYF. Combining the CDR3 with reference TRBV28 and TRBJ2-7 gives the whole variable domain DVKVTQSSRYLVKRTGEKVFLECVQDMDHENMFWYRQDPGLGLRLIYFSYDVKMKEKGDIPEGYSVSREKKERFSLILESASTNQTSMYLCASSSLRSDRGAYEQYFGPGTRLTVT.

This clone came up once. V and J are TRBV18 and TRBJ1-5; 7 bases line up with TRBD1. The germline gives CDR1 KGHSH, CDR2 LQKENI. J was trimmed by 3 bases and V by 3 bases; bases with no gene match: 5. This CDR3 has 15 amino acids. The chain's CDR3 is CASSPGTDFNQPQHF. The CDR3 DNA reads TGTGCCAGCTCACCTGGGACAGACTTCAATCAGCCCCAGCATTTT.

The rearrangement uses TRBV19 and TRBJ2-5; D gene ambiguous. The J call may be in error: the DNA end matches TRBJ2-7 better. The CDR3 extends over 15 amino acids. The germline V gene has CDR1 LNHDA and CDR2 SQIVND (reference sequence). The CDR3 loop reads CASSPTWAGLYEQYF. The CDR3 nucleotides read TGTGCCAGTAGCCCGACCTGGGCAGGCCTCTACGAGCAGTACTTC.

As regards this clone: The junction shows a germline mismatch at one end, possibly a read error. This chain links TRBV27 with TRBJ1-4; TRBD1 matches at 8 bases. CDR1 MNHEY and CDR2 SMNVEV come from the germline V gene (reference sequence). This CDR3 contains 17 residues. The CDR3 protein is CASSLLSGTGTDEKLFF. The DNA of the CDR3 is TGTGCCAGCAGTTTATTGTCGGGGACAGGAACTGATGAAAAACTGTTTTTT.

This sequence joins TRBV29-1 and TRBJ2-7; 7 bases are a match to TRBD1. The CDR3 length is 14 residues. Germline CDR1 SQVTM, CDR2 ANQGSEA. Trimming at V came to 7 bases and at J to 0 bases, leaving 9 bases not matched to a gene. CDR3 in amino acids: CSASDRRRSYEQYF. The CDR3 DNA is TGCAGCGCTTCGGACAGGAGACGCTCCTACGAGCAGTACTTC.

This clone came up a few times. At one end, the junction sequence differs from germline, possibly due to a read error. The V gene is TRBV6-1, the J gene TRBJ1-1; possibly TRBD1 for D (6 bases). CDR3 length equals 12 residues. CDR1 is MNHNS, CDR2 SASEGT, per germline. The CDR3 coding sequence is TGTGCCAGCAGTGAAGCGCAAAGGACAGTTCACTTT. Translation gives CASSEAQRTVHF.

This clone was seen just once. The genes are TRBV2 and TRBJ1-2; tentative D call: TRBD1 (5 bases). Germline CDR1 reads SNHLY; CDR2 reads FYNNEI. V was trimmed by 8 bases and J by 6 bases, leaving 19 bases between them. This CDR3 has 14 residues. CDR3 sequence: CASLLGRVSDGYTF. The CDR3 DNA follows: TGTGCCAGCCTTCTCGGCAGGGTCTCGGATGGCTACACCTTC.

The chain uses TRBV9 and TRBJ1-3, with unresolved D. Trimming left V 3 bases short and J 0 bases short, with 10 bases between. This CDR3 contains 15 residues. The germline V gene encodes CDR1 SGDLS and CDR2 YYNGEE. For the CDR3, the DNA is TGTGCCAGCAGCGGAGGAGAAGTCTCTGGAAACACCATATATTTT. This sequence encodes CASSGGEVSGNTIYF.

This clone has just one count. Here the CDR3 reads CASSGTSGGATEQYF. The DNA for the CDR3 is TGCGCCAGCAGCGGCACTAGCGGGGGGGCAACCGAGCAGTACTTC. This rearrangement joins TRBV5-1 to TRBJ2-7, with 13 bases matching TRBD2. Germline V gene data show CDR1 as SGHRS and CDR2 as YFSETQ. This CDR3 comprises 15 residues. The ends lost 4 bases at V and 6 bases at J; junction bases unmatched: 7.

This chain connects TRBV11-2 to TRBJ2-7; TRBD1 matches 8 bases. Germline V lookup: CDR1 SGHAT, CDR2 FQNNGV. Unmatched junction bases numbered 7, after V lost 3 bases and J lost 3 bases. The CDR3 length is 15 residues. CDR3 loop: CASSLSRDRHYEQYF. DNA for the CDR3: TGTGCCAGCAGCTTGAGCCGGGACAGGCACTACGAGCAGTACTTC.

The chain combines TRBV11-2 with TRBJ1-1, with D uncertain. The germline V gene encodes CDR1 SGHAT and CDR2 FQNNGV. CDR3 length: 13 amino acids. Trimming pared 3 bases from V and 3 bases from J, leaving 8 bases between. The CDR3 DNA reads TGTGCCAGCAGCTTGCAGAAGTACACTGAAGCTTTCTTT. Translating gives CASSLQKYTEAFF.

The CDR3 sequence is CASSQSISTSGGSYEQYF. In DNA form, the CDR3 reads TGTGCCAGCAGCCAATCGATAAGCACTAGCGGGGGTTCCTACGAGCAGTACTTC. The V and J genes are TRBV16 and TRBJ2-5, with 11 bases that match TRBD2. The J call may be faulty, since TRBJ2-7 better matches the DNA end. The CDR3 extends over 18 amino acids. Germline assignment: CDR1 KGHSY and CDR2 FQNENV.